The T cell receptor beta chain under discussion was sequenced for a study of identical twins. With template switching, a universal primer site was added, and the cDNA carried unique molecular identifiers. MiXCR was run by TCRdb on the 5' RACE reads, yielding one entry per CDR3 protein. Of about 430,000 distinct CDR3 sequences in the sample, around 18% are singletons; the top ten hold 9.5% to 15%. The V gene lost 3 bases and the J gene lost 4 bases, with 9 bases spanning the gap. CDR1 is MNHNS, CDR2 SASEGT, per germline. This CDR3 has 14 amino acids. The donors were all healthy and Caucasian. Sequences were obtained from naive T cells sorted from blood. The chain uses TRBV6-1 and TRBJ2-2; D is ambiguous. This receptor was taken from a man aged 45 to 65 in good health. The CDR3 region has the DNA TGTGCCAGCAGTGATGGCAGAATCACCGGGGAGCTGTTTTTT. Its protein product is CASSDGRITGELFF.